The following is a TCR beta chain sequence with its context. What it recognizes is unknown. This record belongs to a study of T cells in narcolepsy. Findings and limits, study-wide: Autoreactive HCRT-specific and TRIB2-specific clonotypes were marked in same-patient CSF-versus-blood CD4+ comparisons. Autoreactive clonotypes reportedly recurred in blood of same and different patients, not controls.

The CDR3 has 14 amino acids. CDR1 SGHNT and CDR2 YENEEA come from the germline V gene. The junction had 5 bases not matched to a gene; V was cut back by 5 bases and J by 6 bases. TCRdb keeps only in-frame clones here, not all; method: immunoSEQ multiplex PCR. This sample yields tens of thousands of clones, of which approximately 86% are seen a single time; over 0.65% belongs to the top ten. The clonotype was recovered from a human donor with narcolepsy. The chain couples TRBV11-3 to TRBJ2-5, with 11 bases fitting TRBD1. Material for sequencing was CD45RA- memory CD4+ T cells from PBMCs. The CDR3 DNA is TGTGCCAGCAGCCCGGGACAGGGGGGACAGACCCAGTACTTC. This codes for CASSPGQGGQTQYF.